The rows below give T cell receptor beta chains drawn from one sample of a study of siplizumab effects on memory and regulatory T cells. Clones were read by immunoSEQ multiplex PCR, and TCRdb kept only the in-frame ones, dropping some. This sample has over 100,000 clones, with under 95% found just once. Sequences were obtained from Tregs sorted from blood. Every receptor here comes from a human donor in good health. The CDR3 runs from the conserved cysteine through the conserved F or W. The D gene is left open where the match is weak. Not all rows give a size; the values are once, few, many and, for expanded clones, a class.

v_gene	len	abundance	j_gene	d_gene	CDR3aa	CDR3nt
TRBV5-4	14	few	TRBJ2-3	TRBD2	CASSFRGGGDTQYF	TGTGCCAGCAGCTTTAGGGGCGGGGGAGATACGCAGTATTTT
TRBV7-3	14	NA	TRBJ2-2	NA	CASSLEANTGELFF	TGTGCCAGCAGCTTAGAAGCGAACACCGGGGAGCTGTTTTTT
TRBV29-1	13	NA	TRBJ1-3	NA	CSAGRGAGNTIYF	TGCAGCGCGGGTAGAGGTGCTGGAAACACCATATATTTT
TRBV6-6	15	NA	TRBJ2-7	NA	CASSPGGAASGVQYF	TGTGCCAGCAGTCCTGGGGGGGCAGCCAGCGGTGTGCAGTACTTC
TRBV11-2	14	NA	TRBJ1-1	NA	CASTYGHSNTEAFF	TGTGCCAGCACCTACGGTCATTCGAACACTGAAGCTTTCTTT
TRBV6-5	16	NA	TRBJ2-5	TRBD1	CASSYSSVRGQETQYF	TGTGCCAGCAGTTACTCGTCGGTCAGGGGGCAAGAGACCCAGTACTTC
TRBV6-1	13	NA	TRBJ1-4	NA	CASSEMGGRELFF	TGTGCCAGCAGTGAAATGGGGGGGCGTGAACTGTTTTTT
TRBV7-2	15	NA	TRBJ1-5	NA	CASSPGAGGRQPQHF	TGTGCCAGCAGCCCCGGGGCCGGGGGCCGTCAGCCCCAGCATTTT
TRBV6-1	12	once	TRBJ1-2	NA	CASKGTRYGYTF	TGTGCCAGCAAGGGCACTCGCTATGGCTACACCTTC
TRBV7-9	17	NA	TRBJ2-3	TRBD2	CASSPGTSGTRPDTQYF	TGTGCCAGCAGTCCAGGGACTAGCGGGACCCGGCCAGATACGCAGTATTTT
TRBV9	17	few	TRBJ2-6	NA	CASSSRVGASGANVLTF	TGTGCCAGCAGCTCCCGGGTAGGGGCCTCTGGGGCCAACGTCCTGACTTTC
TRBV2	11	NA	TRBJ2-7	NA	CASSATYEQYF	TGTGCCAGCAGTGCTACGTACGAGCAGTACTTC
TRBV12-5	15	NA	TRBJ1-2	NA	CASGLVQTKGDGYTF	TGTGCTAGTGGTTTGGTACAGACCAAGGGAGATGGCTACACCTTC
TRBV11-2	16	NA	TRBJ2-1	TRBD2	CASSRSLAGGLNEQFF	TGTGCCAGCAGCAGATCGCTAGCGGGGGGGCTTAATGAGCAGTTCTTC
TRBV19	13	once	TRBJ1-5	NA	CASSWTDNQPQHF	TGTGCCAGTAGTTGGACAGATAATCAGCCCCAGCATTTT
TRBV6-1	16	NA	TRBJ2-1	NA	CASSEGQRPSYNEQFF	TGTGCCAGCAGTGAAGGCCAGCGGCCCTCCTACAATGAGCAGTTCTTC
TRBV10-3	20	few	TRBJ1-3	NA	CAISDIPSMRRESSGNTIYF	TGTGCCATCAGTGATATTCCCTCAATGAGGAGGGAAAGCTCTGGAAACACCATATATTTT
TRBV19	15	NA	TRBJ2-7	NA	CASRPTTTNTYEQYF	TGTGCCAGTAGGCCTACTACCACCAACACCTACGAGCAGTACTTC
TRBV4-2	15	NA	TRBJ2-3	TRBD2	CASSQAAGGTDTQYF	TGTGCCAGCAGCCAAGCAGCGGGAGGCACAGATACGCAGTATTTT
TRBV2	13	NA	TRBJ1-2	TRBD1	CASGTGPNYGYTF	TGTGCCAGCGGGACAGGCCCCAACTATGGCTACACCTTC
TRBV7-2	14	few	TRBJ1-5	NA	CASSFQGGDQPQHF	TGTGCCAGCAGCTTCCAGGGAGGTGATCAGCCCCAGCATTTT
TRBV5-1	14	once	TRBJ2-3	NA	CASSLEAGIDTQYF	TGCGCCAGCAGCTTGGAGGCAGGGATAGATACGCAGTATTTT
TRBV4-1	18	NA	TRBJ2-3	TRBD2	CASSRGTSGGAAVDTQYF	TGCGCCAGCAGCCGAGGGACTAGCGGGGGGGCGGCGGTAGATACGCAGTATTTT
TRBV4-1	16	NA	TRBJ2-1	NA	CASSHQRGSSYNEQFF	TGCGCCAGCAGCCACCAACGGGGGAGCTCCTACAATGAGCAGTTCTTC
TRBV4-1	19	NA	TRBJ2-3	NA	CASSQASSGGGYPTDTQYF	TGCGCCAGCAGCCAAGCCTCTTCGGGCGGAGGGTATCCCACAGATACGCAGTATTTT
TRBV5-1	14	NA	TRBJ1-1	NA	CASSLDTTGTEAFF	TGCGCCAGCAGCTTGGACACTACTGGGACTGAAGCTTTCTTT
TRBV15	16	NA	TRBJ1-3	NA	CATSRDPQLSGNTIYF	TGTGCCACCAGCAGAGATCCCCAGCTCTCTGGAAACACCATATATTTT
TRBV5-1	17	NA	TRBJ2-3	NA	CASSSLPRGLGADTQYF	TGCGCCAGCAGCTCCCTCCCCCGGGGCCTTGGGGCAGATACGCAGTATTTT
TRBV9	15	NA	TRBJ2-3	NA	CASSVGDLGPDTQYF	TGTGCCAGCAGCGTAGGGGACTTGGGGCCAGATACGCAGTATTTT
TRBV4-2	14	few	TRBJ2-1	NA	CASSQDPAYNEQFF	TGTGCCAGCAGCCAAGACCCAGCATACAATGAGCAGTTCTTC
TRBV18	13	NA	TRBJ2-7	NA	CASSLRASYEQYF	TGTGCCAGCTCACTCAGGGCTTCCTACGAGCAGTACTTC
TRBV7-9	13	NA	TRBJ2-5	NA	CASSLDTQETQYF	TGTGCCAGCAGTCTAGACACACAAGAGACCCAGTACTTC
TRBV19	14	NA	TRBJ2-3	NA	CASSTSGGTDTQYF	TGTGCCAGTAGTACCTCCGGCGGAACAGATACGCAGTATTTT
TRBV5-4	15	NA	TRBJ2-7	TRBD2	CASSTAQRGTYEQYF	TGTGCCAGCAGTACCGCACAGCGGGGGACCTACGAGCAGTACTTC
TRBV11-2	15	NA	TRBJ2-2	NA	CASSFPLSNTGELFF	TGTGCCAGCAGCTTCCCTCTCTCGAACACCGGGGAGCTGTTTTTT
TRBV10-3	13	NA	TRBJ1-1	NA	CAIRGGAPDEAFF	TGTGCCATCAGGGGGGGGGCGCCGGATGAAGCTTTCTTT
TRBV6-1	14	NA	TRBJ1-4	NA	CASSDRIPNEKLFF	TGTGCCAGCAGCGACAGGATTCCTAATGAAAAACTGTTTTTT
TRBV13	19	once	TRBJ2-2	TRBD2	CASSPGLAGGPRNTGELFF	TGTGCCAGCAGCCCCGGACTAGCGGGAGGGCCGAGGAACACCGGGGAGCTGTTTTTT
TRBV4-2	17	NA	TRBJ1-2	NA	CASSQELWTLGGYGYTF	TGTGCCAGCAGCCAAGAACTGTGGACCCTAGGGGGCTATGGCTACACCTTC
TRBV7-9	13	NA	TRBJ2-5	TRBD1	CASRMTGAETQYF	TGTGCCAGCAGGATGACAGGGGCAGAGACCCAGTACTTC
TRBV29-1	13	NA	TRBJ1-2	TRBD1	CSVGGQVGYGYTF	TGCAGCGTCGGTGGACAGGTCGGGTATGGCTACACCTTC
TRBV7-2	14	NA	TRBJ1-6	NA	CASSLMDGNPPLHF	TGTGCCAGCAGCTTAATGGATGGGAATCCACCCCTCCACTTT
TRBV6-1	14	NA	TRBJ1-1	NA	CASSELSTNTEAFF	TGTGCCAGCAGTGAGCTTTCGACGAACACTGAAGCTTTCTTT
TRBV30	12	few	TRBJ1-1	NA	CAWSVLNPEAFF	TGTGCCTGGAGTGTACTAAACCCTGAAGCTTTCTTT
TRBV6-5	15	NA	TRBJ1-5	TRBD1	CASSRGTGPGQPQHF	TGTGCCAGCAGTCGCGGGACAGGGCCGGGGCAGCCCCAGCATTTT
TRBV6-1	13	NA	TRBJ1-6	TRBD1	CASSDTGVSPLHF	TGTGCCAGCAGTGATACAGGGGTCTCACCCCTCCACTTT
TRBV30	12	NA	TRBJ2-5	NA	CAWSVQGETQYF	TGTGCCTGGAGTGTACAGGGAGAGACCCAGTACTTC
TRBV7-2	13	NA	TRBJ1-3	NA	CASSLEPGNTIYF	TGTGCCAGCAGCTTAGAGCCTGGAAACACCATATATTTT
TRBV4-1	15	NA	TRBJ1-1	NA	CASSQDVDRNTEAFF	TGCGCCAGCAGCCAAGATGTAGACAGGAACACTGAAGCTTTCTTT
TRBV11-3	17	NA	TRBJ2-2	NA	CASSWTRGVSGTGELFF	TGTGCCAGCAGCTGGACGAGGGGGGTTTCGGGCACCGGGGAGCTGTTTTTT
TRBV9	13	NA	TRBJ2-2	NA	CASSVQNTGELFF	TGTGCCAGCAGCGTACAGAACACCGGGGAGCTGTTTTTT
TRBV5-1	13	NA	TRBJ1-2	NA	CASSSAGENGYTF	TGCGCCAGCAGCTCCGCAGGGGAGAATGGCTACACCTTC
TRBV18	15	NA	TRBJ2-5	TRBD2	CASSPQSGGQETQYF	TGTGCCAGCTCACCACAAAGCGGGGGCCAAGAGACCCAGTACTTC
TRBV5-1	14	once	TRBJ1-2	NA	CASSLEGPNYGYTF	TGCGCCAGCAGCTTGGAAGGGCCTAACTATGGCTACACCTTC
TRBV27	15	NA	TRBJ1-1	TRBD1	CASKARGLVPTEAFF	TGTGCCAGCAAAGCCAGGGGGCTGGTTCCCACTGAAGCTTTCTTT
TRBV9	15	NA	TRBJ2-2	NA	CASSSDGSNTGELFF	TGTGCCAGCAGCTCCGACGGTTCGAACACCGGGGAGCTGTTTTTT
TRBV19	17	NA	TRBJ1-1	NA	CASSRGLTSSANTEAFF	TGTGCCAGTAGTAGGGGTTTGACATCCTCCGCGAACACTGAAGCTTTCTTT
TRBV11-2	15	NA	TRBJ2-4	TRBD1	CASSYRGSFGNIQYF	TGTGCCAGCAGTTACAGGGGAAGTTTCGGGAACATTCAGTACTTC
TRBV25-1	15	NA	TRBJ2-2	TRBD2	CASSVSGRTTGELFF	TGTGCCAGCAGTGTTAGCGGGAGGACCACCGGGGAGCTGTTTTTT
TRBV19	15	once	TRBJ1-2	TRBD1	CASSRDRGLTNGYTF	TGTGCCAGTAGCAGGGACAGGGGGCTGACTAATGGCTACACCTTC